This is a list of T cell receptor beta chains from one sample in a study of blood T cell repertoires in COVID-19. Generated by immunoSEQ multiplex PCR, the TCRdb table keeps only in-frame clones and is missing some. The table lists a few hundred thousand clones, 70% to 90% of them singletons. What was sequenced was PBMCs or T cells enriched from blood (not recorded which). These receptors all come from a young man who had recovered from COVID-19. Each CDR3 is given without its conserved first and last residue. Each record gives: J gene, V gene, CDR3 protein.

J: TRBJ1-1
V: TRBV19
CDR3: ASSPRGGGPNTEAF

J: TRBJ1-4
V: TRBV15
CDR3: ATRSGGTVGEKLF

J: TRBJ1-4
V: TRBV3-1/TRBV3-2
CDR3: ASSPVQGSDEKLF

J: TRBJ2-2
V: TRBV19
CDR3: ASSKRTANTGELF

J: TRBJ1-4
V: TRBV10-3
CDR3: AISPAASEKLF

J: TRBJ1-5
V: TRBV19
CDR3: ASRQLNQPQH

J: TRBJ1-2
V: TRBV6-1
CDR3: ASSERGTLYYLYGYT

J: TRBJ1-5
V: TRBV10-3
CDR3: AISYGGQGNQPQH

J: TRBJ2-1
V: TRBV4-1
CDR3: ASSQVDLVPSSYNEQF

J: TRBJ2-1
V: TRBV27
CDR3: ASSTPQRGENEQF

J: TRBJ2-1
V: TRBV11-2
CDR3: ASSRTIAGYNEQF

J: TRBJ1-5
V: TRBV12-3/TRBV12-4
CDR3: ASSLLNQPQH

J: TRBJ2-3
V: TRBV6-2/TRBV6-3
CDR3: ASSSGGTPDTQY

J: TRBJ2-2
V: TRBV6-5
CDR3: ASKNWNTGELF

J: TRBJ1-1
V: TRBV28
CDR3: ASSLGAPGLAF

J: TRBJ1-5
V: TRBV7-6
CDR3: ASSPGPYRGNQPQH

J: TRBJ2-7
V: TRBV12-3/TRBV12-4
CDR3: ASSLSSPYEQY

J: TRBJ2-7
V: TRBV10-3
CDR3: AIRRSDSNSYEQY

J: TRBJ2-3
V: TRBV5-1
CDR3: ASSPGGGAFTDTQY

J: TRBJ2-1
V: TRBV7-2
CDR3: ASSLGQTYNEQF

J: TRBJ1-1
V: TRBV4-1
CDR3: ASSQQGGLNTEAF

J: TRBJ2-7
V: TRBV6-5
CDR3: ASKTTRGHEQY

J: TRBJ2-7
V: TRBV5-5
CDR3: ASRPPSGALYEQY

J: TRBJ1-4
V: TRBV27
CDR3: ASRPDRGTEKLF

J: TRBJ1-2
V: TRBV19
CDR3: ASSARGGADYGYT

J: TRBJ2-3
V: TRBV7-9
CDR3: ASSPWSGHTDTQY

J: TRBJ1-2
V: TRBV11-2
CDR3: ASSPPTDPGYT

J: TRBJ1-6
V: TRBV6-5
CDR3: ASSPFSTANSPLH

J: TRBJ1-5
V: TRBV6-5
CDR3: ASRTGYNQPQH

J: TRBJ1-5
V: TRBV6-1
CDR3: ASSEGQVNQPQH

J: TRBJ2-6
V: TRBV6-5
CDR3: ASQRLSGANVLT

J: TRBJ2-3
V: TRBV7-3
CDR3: ASSGGASTDTQY

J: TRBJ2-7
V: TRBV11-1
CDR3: ASSLRQGIPEQY

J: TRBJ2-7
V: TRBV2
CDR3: ASRATGQGNEQY

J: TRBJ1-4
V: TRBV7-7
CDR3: ASSILRTWGEKLF

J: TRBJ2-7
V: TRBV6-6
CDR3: ASSWRTGTGVSEQY

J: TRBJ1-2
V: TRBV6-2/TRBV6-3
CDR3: ASSYSPPYGYT

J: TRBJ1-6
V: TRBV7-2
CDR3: ASSLGRGNSPLH

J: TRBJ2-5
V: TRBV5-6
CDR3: ASSLRAGETQY

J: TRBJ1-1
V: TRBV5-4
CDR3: ASSTRQGAEAF